The T cell receptor (beta chain) under discussion was sequenced for a study of blood T cells in healthy people across ages. Looking at the study overall: About one barcoded beta molecule per two T cells was the capture yield of template switching. Study-wide results and caveats: There was a strong correlation between TCR beta diversity and naive T cell percentage.

It was with a sample-barcoded 5' primer and a J-beta primer mix that a second PCR of about 6 to 12 cycles was run. In TCRdb, the 5' RACE reads were re-called with MiXCR into one record per CDR3 protein. Of 1,500,000 or so distinct CDR3 sequences in the sample, roughly 60% were seen once. Note on this clonotype: Its antigen is not identified.

Germline loops: CDR1 MDHEN, CDR2 SYDVKM. The CDR3 has 11 residues. V lost 5 bases to trimming and J lost 13 bases, with 12 bases between them. Material: blood. This receptor was identified in a man aged 18 to 30 in good health. The chain has TRBV28 and TRBJ2-4, with D maybe TRBD2 (5 bases). This CDR3 is CASSGFGEQYF. Here the CDR3 DNA reads TGTGCCAGCAGTGGATTCGGGGAGCAGTACTTC. Based on the CDR3 plus reference TRBV28 and TRBJ2-4, the full variable domain is DVKVTQSSRYLVKRTGEKVFLECVQDMDHENMFWYRQDPGLGLRLIYFSYDVKMKEKGDIPEGYSVSREKKERFSLILESASTNQTSMYLCASSGFGEQYFGAGTRLSVL.